Sequencing of this T cell receptor beta chain was carried out in a study of T cell responses to AZD1222 COVID-19 vaccine. Study-level results: Repertoires in all cases were sampled only once the peak T cell response had passed. Nearly half of unique spike-specific TCRs reportedly avoided B.1.351 and B.1.1.7 mutated regions. Donors were largely white British and mainly female; clonal diversity was possibly underestimated.

As regards this clone: Its antigen is unidentified.

Using immunoSEQ multiplex PCR, the repertoire was profiled, and TCRdb retains in-frame clones only, with some absent. The profile shows about 150,000 clones, just under 95% of them singletons. Germline V CDR1 and CDR2: LGHNA, YSLEER. Trimming removed 4 bases from V and 2 bases from J; junction bases left unmatched: 3. The CDR3 sequence is 15 residues long. This TCR derives from an adult in good health. The chain carries TRBV4-3 and TRBJ2-1; TRBD1 agrees at 9 bases. The sample here was peripheral blood, taken on day 0 of AZD1222 vaccination. The DNA of the CDR3 is TGCGCCAGCAGCCTTACAGGGGGCACCTACAATGAGCAGTTCTTC. It yields the protein CASSLTGGTYNEQFF.